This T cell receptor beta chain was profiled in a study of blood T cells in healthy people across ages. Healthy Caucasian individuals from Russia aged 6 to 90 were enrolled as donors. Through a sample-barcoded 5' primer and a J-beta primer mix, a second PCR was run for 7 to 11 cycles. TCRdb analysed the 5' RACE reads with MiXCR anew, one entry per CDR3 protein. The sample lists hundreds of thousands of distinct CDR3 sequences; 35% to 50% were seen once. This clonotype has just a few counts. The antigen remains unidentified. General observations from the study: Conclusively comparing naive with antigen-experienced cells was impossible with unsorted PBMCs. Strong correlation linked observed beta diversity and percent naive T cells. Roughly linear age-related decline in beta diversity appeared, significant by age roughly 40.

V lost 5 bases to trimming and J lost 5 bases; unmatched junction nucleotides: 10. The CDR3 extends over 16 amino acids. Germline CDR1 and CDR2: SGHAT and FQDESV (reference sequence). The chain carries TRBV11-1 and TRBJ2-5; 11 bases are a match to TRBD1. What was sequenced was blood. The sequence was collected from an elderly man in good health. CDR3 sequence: CASSPDRGRFGETQYF. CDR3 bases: TGTGCCAGCAGCCCGGACAGGGGGCGCTTTGGGGAGACCCAGTACTTC.